The clone carrying this TCR beta chain showed up just a few times. Its antigen remains unidentified. This sample is part of a study of cytomegalovirus exposure and HLA in healthy donors. Overall study results and limits: In a later analysis, parvovirus B19, influenza, CMV and Epstein-Barr virus appeared linked to several top co-occurrence clusters.

The primer mix had 60 Vbeta and 13 Jbeta primers. Data came from immunoSEQ multiplex PCR; TCRdb stores just in-frame clones and leaves some out. The table records 35,000 to 55,000 clones, about two thirds of them present only once. The CDR3 contains 16 residues. The V gene's germline CDR1 is MGHRA and CDR2 YSYEKL. V shed 4 bases and J 5 bases; nucleotides not matched to a gene: 10. This rearrangement joins TRBV4-1 to TRBJ1-4, with TRBD1 matching over 7 bases. Specimen: PBMCs. The sequence came from a man aged 55 to 70 in good health and CMV-seropositive. Here the CDR3 reads CASSLNVGTDNEKLFF. DNA for the CDR3: TGCGCCAGCAGCCTCAATGTGGGGACAGACAATGAAAAACTGTTTTTT.